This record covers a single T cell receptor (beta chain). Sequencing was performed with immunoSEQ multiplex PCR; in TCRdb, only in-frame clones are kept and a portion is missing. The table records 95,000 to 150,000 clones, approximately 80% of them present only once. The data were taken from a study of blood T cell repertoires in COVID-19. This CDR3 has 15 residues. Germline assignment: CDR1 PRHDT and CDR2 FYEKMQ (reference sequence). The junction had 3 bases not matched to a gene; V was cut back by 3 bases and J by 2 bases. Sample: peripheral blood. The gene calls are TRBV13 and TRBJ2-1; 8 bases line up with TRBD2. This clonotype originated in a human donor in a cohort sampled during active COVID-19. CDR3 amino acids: CASSLGRGAYNEQFF. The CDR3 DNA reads TGTGCCAGCAGCTTGGGGCGGGGGGCCTACAATGAGCAGTTCTTC.